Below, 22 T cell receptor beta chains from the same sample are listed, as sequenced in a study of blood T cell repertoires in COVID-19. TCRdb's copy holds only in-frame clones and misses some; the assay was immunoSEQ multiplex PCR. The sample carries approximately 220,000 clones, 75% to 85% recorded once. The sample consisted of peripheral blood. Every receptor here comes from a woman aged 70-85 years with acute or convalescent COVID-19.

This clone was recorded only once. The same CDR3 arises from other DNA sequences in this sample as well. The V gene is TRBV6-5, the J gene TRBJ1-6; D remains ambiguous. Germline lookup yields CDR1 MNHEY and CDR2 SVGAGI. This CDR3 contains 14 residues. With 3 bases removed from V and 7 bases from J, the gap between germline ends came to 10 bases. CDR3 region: CASSYSRGNSPLHF. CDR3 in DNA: TGTGCCAGCAGTTATTCCCGCGGGAATTCACCCCTCCACTTT.

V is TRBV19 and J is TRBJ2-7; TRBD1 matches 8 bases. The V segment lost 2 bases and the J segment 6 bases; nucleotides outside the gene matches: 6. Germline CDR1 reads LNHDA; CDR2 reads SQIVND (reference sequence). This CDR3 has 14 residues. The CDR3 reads CASSIRQGAGEQYF. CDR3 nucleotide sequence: TGTGCCAGTAGTATAAGGCAGGGGGCAGGCGAGCAGTACTTC.

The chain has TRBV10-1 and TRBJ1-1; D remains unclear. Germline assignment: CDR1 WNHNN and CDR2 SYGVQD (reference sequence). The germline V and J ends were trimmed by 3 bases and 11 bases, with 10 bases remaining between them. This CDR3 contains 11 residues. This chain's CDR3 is CASSDGRMAFF. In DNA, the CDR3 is TGCGCCAGCAGTGACGGCAGGATGGCTTTCTTT.

The CDR3 DNA follows: TGCGCCAGCAGCTTGTCCCAGACAGGGGGGGCTGAAGCTTTCTTT. Protein: CASSLSQTGGAEAFF. The gene calls are TRBV5-1 and TRBJ1-1; TRBD1 matches 9 bases. J was trimmed by 6 bases and V by 1 base; bases with no gene match: 7. The germline V gene has CDR1 SGHRS and CDR2 YFSETQ. CDR3 size: 15 residues.

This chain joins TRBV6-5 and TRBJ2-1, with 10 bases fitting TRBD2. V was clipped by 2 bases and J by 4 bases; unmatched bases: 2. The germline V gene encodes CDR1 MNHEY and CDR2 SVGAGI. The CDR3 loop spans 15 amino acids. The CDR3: CASSYQLAGYNEQFF. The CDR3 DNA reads TGTGCCAGCAGTTACCAACTAGCGGGATACAATGAGCAGTTCTTC.

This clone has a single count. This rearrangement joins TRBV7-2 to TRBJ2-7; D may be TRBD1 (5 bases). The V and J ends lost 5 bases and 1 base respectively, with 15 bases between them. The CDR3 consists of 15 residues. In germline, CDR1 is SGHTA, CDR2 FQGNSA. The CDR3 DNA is TGTGCCAGCAGCCTCCGGCAGGGCCCGTCCTACGAGCAGTACTTC. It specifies CASSLRQGPSYEQYF.

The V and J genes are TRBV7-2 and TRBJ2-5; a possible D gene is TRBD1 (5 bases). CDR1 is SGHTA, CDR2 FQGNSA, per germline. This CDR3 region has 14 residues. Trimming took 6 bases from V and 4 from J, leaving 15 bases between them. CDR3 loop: CASSCRVSLETQYF. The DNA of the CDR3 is TGTGCCAGCAGTTGCAGGGTAAGTTTAGAGACCCAGTACTTC.

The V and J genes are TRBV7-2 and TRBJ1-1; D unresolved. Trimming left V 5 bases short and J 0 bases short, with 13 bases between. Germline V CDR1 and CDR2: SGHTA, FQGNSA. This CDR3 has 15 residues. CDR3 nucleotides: TGTGCCAGCAGCCCCTCAGGTGTGGTGAACACTGAAGCTTTCTTT. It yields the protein CASSPSGVVNTEAFF.

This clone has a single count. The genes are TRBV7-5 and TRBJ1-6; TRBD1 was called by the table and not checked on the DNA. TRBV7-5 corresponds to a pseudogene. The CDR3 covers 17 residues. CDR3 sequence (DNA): TGTGCCAGAAGCTTCGACATACGTTCGTCCTATAATTCACCCCTCCACTTT. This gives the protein CARSFDIRSSYNSPLHF.

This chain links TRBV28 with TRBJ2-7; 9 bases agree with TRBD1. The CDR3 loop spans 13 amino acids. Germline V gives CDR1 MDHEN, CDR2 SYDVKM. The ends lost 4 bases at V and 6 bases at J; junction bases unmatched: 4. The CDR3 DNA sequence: TGTGCCAGCAGTTCCGGGACAGGGACCGAGCAGTACTTC. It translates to CASSSGTGTEQYF.

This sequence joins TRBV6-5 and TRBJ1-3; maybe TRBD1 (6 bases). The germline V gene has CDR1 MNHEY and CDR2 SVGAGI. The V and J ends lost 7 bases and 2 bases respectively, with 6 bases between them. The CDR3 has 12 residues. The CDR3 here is CASKGAGNTIYF. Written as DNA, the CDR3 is TGTGCCAGCAAGGGGGCTGGAAACACCATATATTTT.

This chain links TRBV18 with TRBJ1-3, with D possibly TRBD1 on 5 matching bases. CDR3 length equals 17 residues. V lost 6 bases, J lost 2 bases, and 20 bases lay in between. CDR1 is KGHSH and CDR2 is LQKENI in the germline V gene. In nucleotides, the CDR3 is TGTGCCAGCTCTCCAACCGAAATGCGGGGGGCTGGAAACACCATATATTTT. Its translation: CASSPTEMRGAGNTIYF. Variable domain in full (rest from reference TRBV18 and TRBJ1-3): NAGVMQNPRHLVRRRGQEARLRCSPMKGHSHVYWYRQLPEEGLKFMVYLQKENIIDESGMPKERFSAEFPKEGPSILRIQQVVRGDSAAYFCASSPTEMRGAGNTIYFGEGSWLTVV.

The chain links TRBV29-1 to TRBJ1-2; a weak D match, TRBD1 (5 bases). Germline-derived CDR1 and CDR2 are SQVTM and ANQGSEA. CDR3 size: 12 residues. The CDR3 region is CAQKGDSYGYTF. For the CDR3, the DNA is TGCGCTCAAAAAGGGGACTCTTATGGCTACACCTTC. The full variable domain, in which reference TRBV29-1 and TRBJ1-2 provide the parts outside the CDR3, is SAVISQKPSRDICQRGTSLTIQCQVDSQVTMMFWYRQQPGQSLTLIATANQGSEATYESGFVIDKFPISRPNLTFSTLTVSNMSPEDSSIYLCAQKGDSYGYTFGSGTRLTVV.

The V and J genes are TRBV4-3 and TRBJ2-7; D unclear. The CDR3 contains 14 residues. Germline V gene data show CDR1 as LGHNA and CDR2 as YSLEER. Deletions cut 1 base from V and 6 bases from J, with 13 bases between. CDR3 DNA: TGCGCCAGCAGCCAAGGAAAACGGGTCGGCGAGCAGTACTTC. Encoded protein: CASSQGKRVGEQYF.

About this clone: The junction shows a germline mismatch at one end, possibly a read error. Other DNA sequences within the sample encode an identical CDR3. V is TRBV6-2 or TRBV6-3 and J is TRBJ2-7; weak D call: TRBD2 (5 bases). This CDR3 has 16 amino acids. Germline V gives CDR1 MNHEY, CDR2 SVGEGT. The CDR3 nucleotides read TGCGCCAGCAGTTACTCCGCGGGCCGGGTGGTAGACGAGCAGTACTTC. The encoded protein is CASSYSAGRVVDEQYF.

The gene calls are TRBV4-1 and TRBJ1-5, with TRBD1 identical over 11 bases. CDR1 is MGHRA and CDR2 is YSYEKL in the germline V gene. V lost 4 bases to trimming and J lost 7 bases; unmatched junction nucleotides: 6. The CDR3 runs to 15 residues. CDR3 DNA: TGCGCCAGCAGCCGGGGACAGGGGGAAGGACAGCCCCAGCATTTT. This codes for CASSRGQGEGQPQHF.

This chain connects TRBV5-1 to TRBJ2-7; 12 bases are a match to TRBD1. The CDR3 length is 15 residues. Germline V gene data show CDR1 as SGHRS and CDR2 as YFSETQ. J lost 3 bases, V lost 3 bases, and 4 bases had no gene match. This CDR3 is CASSWGQGALYEQYF. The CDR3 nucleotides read TGCGCCAGCAGCTGGGGACAGGGGGCCCTCTACGAGCAGTACTTC.

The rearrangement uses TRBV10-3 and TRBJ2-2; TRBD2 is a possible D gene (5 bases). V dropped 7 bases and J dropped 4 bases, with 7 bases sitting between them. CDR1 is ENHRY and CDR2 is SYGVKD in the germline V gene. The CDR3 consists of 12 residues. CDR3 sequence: CAITRGTGELFF. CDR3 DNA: TGTGCCATCACTCGGGGCACCGGGGAGCTGTTTTTT.

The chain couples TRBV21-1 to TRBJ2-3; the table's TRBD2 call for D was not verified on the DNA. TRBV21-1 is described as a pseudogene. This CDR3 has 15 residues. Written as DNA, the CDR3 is TGTGCCAGCACCGGAGGGAGAGTTAGCACAGATACGCAGTATTTT. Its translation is CASTGGRVSTDTQYF.

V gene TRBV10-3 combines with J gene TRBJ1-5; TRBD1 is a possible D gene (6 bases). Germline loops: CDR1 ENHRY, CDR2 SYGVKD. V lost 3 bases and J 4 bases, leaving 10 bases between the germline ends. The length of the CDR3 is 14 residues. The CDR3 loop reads CAISDGGRNQPQHF. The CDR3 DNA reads TGTGCCATCAGTGATGGGGGCCGAAATCAGCCCCAGCATTTT.

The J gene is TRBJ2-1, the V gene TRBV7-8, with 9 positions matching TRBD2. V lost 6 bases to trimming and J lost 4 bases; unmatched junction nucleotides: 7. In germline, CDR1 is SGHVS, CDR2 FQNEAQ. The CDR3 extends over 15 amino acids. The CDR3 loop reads CASRQSGGNYNEQFF. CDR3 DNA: TGTGCCAGCAGACAAAGCGGGGGGAATTACAATGAGCAGTTCTTC.

The CDR3 is CAWSINRAYEQYF. Written as DNA, the CDR3 is TGTGCCTGGTCCATCAACCGGGCCTACGAGCAGTACTTC. The chain carries TRBV30 and TRBJ2-7; D remains ambiguous. CDR1 and CDR2 from the germline V gene are GTSNPN and SVGIG (reference sequence). V was pared by 5 bases and J by 2 bases, with 13 bases between. The CDR3 runs to 13 residues.